One T cell receptor beta chain is described in this entry. What it binds is unknown. These data come from a study of T-cell memory formation after mild COVID-19. At the level of the study: Clusters were largely donor specific. Points from the study as a whole: Those CD4+ clones that contracted were mainly in CM and EM (CD8+ ones in EMRA).

CDR3 size: 14 residues. With 4 bases clipped from V and 9 bases from J, the junction kept 7 bases outside the gene matches. CDR1 SGHTA and CDR2 FQGTGA come from the germline V gene. TCRdb reprocessed the 5' RACE reads via MiXCR and lists one record per CDR3 protein. The sample has 470,000 or so distinct CDR3 sequences, about a sixth seen once. Sequencing input: PBMCs or a T cell subset sorted from them (not recorded which). The chain is built from TRBV7-3 and TRBJ2-3; 10 nucleotides align to TRBD2. The clonotype comes from a man aged 18 to 30 who had mild COVID-19 (a few samples of this study predate the infection). Cell type and time point are not known. The CDR3 nucleotides are TGTGCCAGCAGCTCCGGTAGCGGGGGGACGACGCAGTATTTT. It translates to CASSSGSGGTTQYF.